This entry describes one T cell receptor beta chain. This sample is drawn from a study of T cell changes during pregnancy in multiple sclerosis. The repertoire was sequenced with immunoSEQ multiplex PCR; TCRdb's copy has only in-frame clones and lacks some. The top ten clones hold roughly 5.4% of a sample with about 49,000 clones, roughly 92% of them seen once. The sequence was collected from a female donor with multiple sclerosis, enrolled in a pregnancy study. Sequencing used CD8+ T cells from peripheral blood mononuclear cells, obtained before pregnancy.

CDR3 sequence (DNA): TGTGCCAGCAGTGCCGGACAGGGGGACACCGGGGAGCTGTTTTTT. It yields the protein CASSAGQGDTGELFF. The chain combines TRBV27 with TRBJ2-2; 10 bases are shared with TRBD1. Per the germline V gene, CDR1 is MNHEY and CDR2 is SMNVEV (reference sequence). Trimming removed 5 bases from V and 3 bases from J; junction bases left unmatched: 3. The CDR3 extends over 15 amino acids.